The T cell receptor beta chain under discussion was sequenced for a study of shared clonotypes between healthy human individuals. Points from the study as a whole: Shared across a few donors were approximately 5% of the naive CD4 clonotypes. Estimated richness was generally greater in naive than memory subsets.

This clone was observed a single time. Its antigen is not known. All donors were Caucasian adults living in Nashville, Tennessee. The CDR3 length is 14 residues. Trimming cost V 6 bases and J 3 bases; bases outside gene matches: 4. Germline CDR1 reads SGHKS; CDR2 reads YYEKEE (reference sequence). Replicate PCRs from sorted subsets contained around 200 ng DNA, which is 31,000 or so T cell genomes. Libraries were prepared by immunoSEQ multiplex PCR; TCRdb keeps only in-frame clonotypes and omits some of them. The table has about 1.5 million clones, approximately 98% seen once. The sample was naive CD4+ T cells sorted from blood. Subset here: CD45RA+ positively selected. The rearrangement links TRBV5-5 to TRBJ2-3; 10 bases match TRBD1. This sequence was found in a man aged 25-40 years in good health. The CDR3 DNA is TGTGCCAGCACGCCGGGACAGGGGACAGATACGCAGTATTTT. Its translation is CASTPGQGTDTQYF.